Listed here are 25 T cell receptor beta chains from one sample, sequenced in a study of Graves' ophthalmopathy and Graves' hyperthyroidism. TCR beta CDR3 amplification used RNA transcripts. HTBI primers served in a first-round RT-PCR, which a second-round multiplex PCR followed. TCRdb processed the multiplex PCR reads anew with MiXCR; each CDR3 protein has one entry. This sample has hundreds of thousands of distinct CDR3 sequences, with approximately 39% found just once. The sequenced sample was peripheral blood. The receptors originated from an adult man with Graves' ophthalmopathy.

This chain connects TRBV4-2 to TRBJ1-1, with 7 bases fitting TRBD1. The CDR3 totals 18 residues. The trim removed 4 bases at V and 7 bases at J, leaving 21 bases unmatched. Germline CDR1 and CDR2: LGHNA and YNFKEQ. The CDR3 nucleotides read TGTGCCAGCAGCCTCGACCCGCCCTTCACAGGGGTCCTTGATGAAGCTTTCTTT. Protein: CASSLDPPFTGVLDEAFF.

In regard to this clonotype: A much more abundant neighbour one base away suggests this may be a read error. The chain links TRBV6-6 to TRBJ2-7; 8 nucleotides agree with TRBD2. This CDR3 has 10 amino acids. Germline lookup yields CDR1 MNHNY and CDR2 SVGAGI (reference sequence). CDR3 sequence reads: CASGSGERYF. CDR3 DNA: TGTGCCAGCGGTAGCGGGGAGCGGTACTTC.

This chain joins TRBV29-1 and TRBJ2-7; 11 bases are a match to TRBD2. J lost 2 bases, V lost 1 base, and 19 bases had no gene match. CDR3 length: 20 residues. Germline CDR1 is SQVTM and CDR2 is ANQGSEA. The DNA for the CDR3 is TGCAGCGTTGAAGGACGGACTAGCGGGCCTCTCCAAGCGGCCCCCTACGAGCAGTACTTC. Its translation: CSVEGRTSGPLQAAPYEQYF.

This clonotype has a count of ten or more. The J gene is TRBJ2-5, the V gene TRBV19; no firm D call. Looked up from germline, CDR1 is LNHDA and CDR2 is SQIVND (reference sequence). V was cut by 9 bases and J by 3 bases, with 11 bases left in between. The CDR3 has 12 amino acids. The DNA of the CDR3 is TGTGCCAGCGGACCACCCGAAGAGACCCAGTACTTC. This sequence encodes CASGPPEETQYF.

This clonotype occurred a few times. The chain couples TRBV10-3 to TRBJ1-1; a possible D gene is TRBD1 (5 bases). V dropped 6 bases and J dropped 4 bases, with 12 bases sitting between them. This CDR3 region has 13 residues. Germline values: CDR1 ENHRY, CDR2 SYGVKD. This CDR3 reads CAIRTGGITEAFF. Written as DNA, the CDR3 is TGTGCCATCAGGACCGGGGGGATCACTGAAGCTTTCTTT.

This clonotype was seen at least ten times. The CDR3 bases are TGTGCCAGCACCTCGGGCCTAGCGGCCTACGAGCAGTACTTC. Translating it yields CASTSGLAAYEQYF. The chain carries TRBV7-9 and TRBJ2-7, with 7 bases that match TRBD2. After removal of 7 bases from V and 2 bases from J, the junction contained 8 bases not matched to a gene. Germline V gene lookup returns CDR1 SEHNR and CDR2 FQNEAQ (reference sequence). The length of the CDR3 is 14 residues.

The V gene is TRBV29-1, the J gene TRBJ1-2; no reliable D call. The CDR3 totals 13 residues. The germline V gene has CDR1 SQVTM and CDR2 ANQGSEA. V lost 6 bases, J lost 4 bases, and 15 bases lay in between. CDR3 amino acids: CSVDAGISYGYTF. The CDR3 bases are TGCAGCGTGGACGCGGGTATTAGCTATGGCTACACCTTC.

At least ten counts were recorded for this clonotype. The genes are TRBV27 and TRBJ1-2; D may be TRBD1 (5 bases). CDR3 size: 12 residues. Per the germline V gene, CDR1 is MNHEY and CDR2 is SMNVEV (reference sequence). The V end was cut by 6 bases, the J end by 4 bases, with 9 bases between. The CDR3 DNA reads TGTGCCAGCAGCGGGGACGGCTATGGCTACACCTTC. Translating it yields CASSGDGYGYTF.

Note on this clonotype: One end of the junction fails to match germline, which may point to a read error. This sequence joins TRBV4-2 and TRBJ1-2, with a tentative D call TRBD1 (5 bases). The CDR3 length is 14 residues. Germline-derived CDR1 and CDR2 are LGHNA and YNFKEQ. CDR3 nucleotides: TGTGCCGGCAGCCAAGATGAATGGCAGGGTGGCTACACCTTC. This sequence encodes CAGSQDEWQGGYTF.

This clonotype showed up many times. The CDR3 DNA reads as TGTGCCAGTAGCCAGGCAGATAGCGGAGGTAACACCGGGGAGCTGTTTTTT. Its protein product is CASSQADSGGNTGELFF. The gene calls are TRBV19 and TRBJ2-2; the D gene is possibly TRBD2 (6 bases). The CDR3 extends over 17 amino acids. Trimming stripped 6 bases from V and 2 bases from J, with 19 bases between. In germline, CDR1 is LNHDA, CDR2 SQIVND (reference sequence).

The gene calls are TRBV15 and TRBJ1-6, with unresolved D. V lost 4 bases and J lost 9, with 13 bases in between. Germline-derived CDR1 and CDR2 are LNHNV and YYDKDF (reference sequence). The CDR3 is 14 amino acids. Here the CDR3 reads CATSKRVESSPLHF. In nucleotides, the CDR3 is TGTGCCACCAGCAAAAGGGTAGAGAGTTCACCCCTCCACTTT.

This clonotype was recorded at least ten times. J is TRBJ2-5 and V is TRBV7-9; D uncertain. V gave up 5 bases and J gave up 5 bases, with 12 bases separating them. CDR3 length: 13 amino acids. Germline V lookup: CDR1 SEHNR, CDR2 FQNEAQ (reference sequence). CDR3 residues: CASSPQTAETQYF. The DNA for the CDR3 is TGTGCCAGCAGCCCCCAGACGGCGGAGACCCAGTACTTC.

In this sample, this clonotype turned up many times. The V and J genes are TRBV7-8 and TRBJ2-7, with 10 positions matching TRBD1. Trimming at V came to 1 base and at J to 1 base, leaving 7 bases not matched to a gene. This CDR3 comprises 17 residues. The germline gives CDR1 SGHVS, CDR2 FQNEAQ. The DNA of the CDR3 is TGTGCCAGCAGCTTAGTTTCTCTGGGACAGGGGTCCTACGAGCAGTACTTC. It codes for CASSLVSLGQGSYEQYF.

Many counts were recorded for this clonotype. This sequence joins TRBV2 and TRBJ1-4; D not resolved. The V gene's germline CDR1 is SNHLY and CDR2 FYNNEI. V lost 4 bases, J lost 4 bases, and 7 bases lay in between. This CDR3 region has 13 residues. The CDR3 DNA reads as TGTGCCAGCAGTGTTTCGTTTAATGAAAAACTGTTTTTT. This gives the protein CASSVSFNEKLFF.

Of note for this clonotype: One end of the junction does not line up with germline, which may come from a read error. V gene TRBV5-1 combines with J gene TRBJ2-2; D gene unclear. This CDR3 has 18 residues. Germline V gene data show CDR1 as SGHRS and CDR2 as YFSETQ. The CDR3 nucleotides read TGCGCCAGCGGCTTGGAGTTCGGTTGGTACGGGAACACCGGGGAGCTGTTTTTT. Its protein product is CASGLEFGWYGNTGELFF.

As DNA, the CDR3 is TGTGCCATCAGTGAGCGGACAGGGTATGATAGCAATCAGCCCCAGCATTTT. This codes for CAISERTGYDSNQPQHF. The rearrangement links TRBV10-3 to TRBJ1-5; the match to TRBD1 covers 8 bases. The CDR3 is 17 residues long. The J segment lost 0 bases and the V segment lost 2 bases, leaving 6 bases of the junction unmatched. The germline V gene encodes CDR1 ENHRY and CDR2 SYGVKD.

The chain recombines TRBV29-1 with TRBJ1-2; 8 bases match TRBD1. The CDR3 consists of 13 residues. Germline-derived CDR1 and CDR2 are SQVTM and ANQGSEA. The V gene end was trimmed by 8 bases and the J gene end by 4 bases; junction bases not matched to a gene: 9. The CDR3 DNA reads TGCAGCAGTTCCGGACAGGGCTTCTATGGCTACACCTTC. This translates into CSSSGQGFYGYTF.

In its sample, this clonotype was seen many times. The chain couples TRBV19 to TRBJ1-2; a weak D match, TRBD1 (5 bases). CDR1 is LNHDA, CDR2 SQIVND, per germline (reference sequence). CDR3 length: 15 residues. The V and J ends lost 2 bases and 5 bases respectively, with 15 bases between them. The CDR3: CASSITPGLEYGYTF. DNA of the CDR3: TGTGCCAGTAGTATAACGCCAGGGCTGGAATATGGCTACACCTTC.

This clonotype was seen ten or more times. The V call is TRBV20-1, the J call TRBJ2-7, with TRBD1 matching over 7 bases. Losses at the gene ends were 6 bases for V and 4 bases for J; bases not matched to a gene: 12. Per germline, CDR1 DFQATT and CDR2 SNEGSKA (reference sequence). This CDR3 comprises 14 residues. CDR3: CSARGDRDGYEQYF. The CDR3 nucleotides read TGCAGTGCCCGCGGTGACAGGGACGGTTACGAGCAGTACTTC.

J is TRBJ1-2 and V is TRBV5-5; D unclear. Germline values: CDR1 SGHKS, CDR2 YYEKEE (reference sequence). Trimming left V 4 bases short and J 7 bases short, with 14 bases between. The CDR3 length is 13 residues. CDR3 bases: TGTGCCAGCAGCATTGGGAAGGTCGGTGGCTACACCTTC. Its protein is CASSIGKVGGYTF.

This CDR3 is CASSSWTGNHQPQHF. In DNA form, the CDR3 reads TGTGCCAGCAGTTCATGGACAGGGAATCATCAGCCCCAGCATTTT. This chain uses TRBV28 with TRBJ1-5; 8 positions match TRBD1. The germline gives CDR1 MDHEN, CDR2 SYDVKM. The CDR3 is 15 amino acids. V lost 4 bases to trimming and J lost 5 bases; unmatched junction nucleotides: 7.

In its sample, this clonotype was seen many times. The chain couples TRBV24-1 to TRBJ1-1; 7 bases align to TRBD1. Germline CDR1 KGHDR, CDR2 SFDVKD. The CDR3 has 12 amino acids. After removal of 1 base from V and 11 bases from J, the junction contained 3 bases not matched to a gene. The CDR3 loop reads CATSDFTGAAFF. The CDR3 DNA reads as TGTGCCACCAGTGATTTTACAGGGGCGGCTTTCTTT.

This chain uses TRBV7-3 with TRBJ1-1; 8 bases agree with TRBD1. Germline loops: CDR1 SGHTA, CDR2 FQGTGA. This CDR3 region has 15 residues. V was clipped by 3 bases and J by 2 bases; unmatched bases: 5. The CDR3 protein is CASSFSGGLNTEAFF. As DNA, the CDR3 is TGTGCCAGCAGCTTTTCAGGGGGCCTTAACACTGAAGCTTTCTTT.

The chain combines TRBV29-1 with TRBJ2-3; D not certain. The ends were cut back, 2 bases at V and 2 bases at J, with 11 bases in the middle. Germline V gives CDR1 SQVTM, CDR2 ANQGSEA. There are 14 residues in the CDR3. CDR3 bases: TGCAGCGTTGAAAGGGCAGGAGACACAGATACGCAGTATTTT. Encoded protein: CSVERAGDTDTQYF.

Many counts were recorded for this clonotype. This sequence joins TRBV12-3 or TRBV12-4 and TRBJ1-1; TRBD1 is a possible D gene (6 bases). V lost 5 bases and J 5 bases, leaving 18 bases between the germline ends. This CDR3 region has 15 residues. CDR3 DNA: TGTGCCAGCAGTCATAAGGGGGGATCGTGGACTGAAGCTTTCTTT. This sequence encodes CASSHKGGSWTEAFF.